Listed here are 16 T cell receptor beta chains from one sample, sequenced in a study of blood T cell repertoires in COVID-19. Profiled with immunoSEQ multiplex PCR; TCRdb holds only in-frame clones, not every one. The sample carries a few hundred thousand clones, around 83% recorded once. The sample was peripheral blood. Receptors were obtained from a woman between 50 and 59 years old with acute or convalescent COVID-19.

J is TRBJ2-7 and V is TRBV3-1 (or the pseudogene TRBV3-2); TRBD2 aligns across 8 bases. CDR3 length equals 17 residues. CDR1 and CDR2 from the germline V gene are LGHDT and YNNKEL (reference sequence). Trimming took 1 base from V and 2 from J; bases not matched to a gene: 10. In DNA form, the CDR3 reads TGTGCCAGCAGCCAAGGGATGTGGCGGGGGGAAACCTACGAGCAGTACGTC. Amino acids: CASSQGMWRGETYEQYV.

J is TRBJ2-1 and V is TRBV4-3, with TRBD2 matching 9 bases. V dropped 0 bases and J dropped 2; count of bases not matched to a gene: 5. Germline CDR1 reads LGHNA; CDR2 reads YSLEER. CDR3 length equals 17 residues. The chain's CDR3 is CASSQDASGNPYNEQFF. The CDR3 DNA reads TGCGCCAGCAGCCAAGATGCTAGCGGGAACCCCTACAATGAGCAGTTCTTC.

CDR3 protein: CASSGIRQGNTEAFF. The CDR3 DNA reads TGTGCCAGCAGCGGAATTCGACAGGGGAACACTGAAGCTTTCTTT. V gene TRBV5-4 combines with J gene TRBJ1-1; 7 bases fit TRBD1. From germline, CDR1 is SGHNT and CDR2 YYREEE (reference sequence). The trim removed 4 bases at V and 1 base at J, leaving 7 bases unmatched. The CDR3 has 15 amino acids.

The V gene is TRBV28, the J gene TRBJ1-3; D is unresolved. The CDR3 contains 16 residues. The V gene's germline CDR1 is MDHEN and CDR2 SYDVKM. The germline V and J ends were trimmed by 5 bases and 0 bases, with 14 bases remaining between them. The CDR3 DNA follows: TGTGCCAGCAGTGCCGGTGGACTGAACTCTGGAAACACCATATATTTT. It translates to CASSAGGLNSGNTIYF.

This rearrangement joins TRBV27 to TRBJ1-5; perhaps TRBD1 as D (6 bases). The CDR3 runs 18 residues. Trimming left V 0 bases short and J 1 base short, with 16 bases between. Germline CDR1 MNHEY, CDR2 SMNVEV (reference sequence). CDR3 coding DNA: TGTGCCAGCAGTTTATCGGGGCCAGGGGCAGGGAGCAATCAGCCCCAGCATTTT. It yields the protein CASSLSGPGAGSNQPQHF.

This chain joins TRBV3-1 (or the pseudogene TRBV3-2) and TRBJ1-1; tentative D call: TRBD1 (5 bases). The germline V gene has CDR1 LGHDT and CDR2 YNNKEL (reference sequence). The ends were cut back, 8 bases at V and 1 base at J, with 8 bases in the middle. CDR3 length: 12 amino acids. The CDR3 here is CASRQRNTEAFF. CDR3 in DNA: TGTGCCAGCCGACAGCGGAACACTGAAGCTTTCTTT.

A remark on this clone: This sample also contains other DNA sequences that code for the same CDR3. The V call is TRBV11-3, the J call TRBJ2-7; 10 bases are shared with TRBD2. V lost 0 bases and J lost 3; bases outside the gene matches: 14. CDR1 SGHNT and CDR2 YENEEA come from the germline V gene. The CDR3 loop spans 19 amino acids. This chain's CDR3 is CASSLEGAGERGGGYEQYV. The CDR3 DNA sequence: TGTGCCAGCAGCTTAGAAGGGGCGGGGGAGCGGGGGGGCGGCTACGAGCAGTACGTC.

The table lists this clone with a count of one. This chain links TRBV7-9 with TRBJ1-6, with D perhaps matching TRBD1 (6 bases). V lost 3 bases, J lost 12 bases, and 12 bases lay in between. The CDR3 is 13 residues long. Germline CDR1 is SEHNR and CDR2 is FQNEAQ (reference sequence). DNA of the CDR3: TGTGCCAGCAGCTTGGACAGTGGGGTACCCCTCCACTTT. Protein: CASSLDSGVPLHF.

This chain uses TRBV6-5 with TRBJ1-1; 10 bases fit TRBD1. The V segment lost 6 bases and the J segment 4 bases; nucleotides outside the gene matches: 8. The CDR3 spans 15 residues. CDR1 is MNHEY, CDR2 SVGAGI, per germline. Here the CDR3 DNA reads TGTGCCAGCAGCTCGGGACAGGGGATAACCACTGAAGCTTTCTTT. It yields the protein CASSSGQGITTEAFF.

The gene calls are TRBV19 and TRBJ2-2, with D uncertain. Trimming stripped 8 bases from V and 0 bases from J, with 7 bases between. In germline, CDR1 is LNHDA, CDR2 SQIVND (reference sequence). The CDR3 runs 13 residues. The CDR3 region is CASATTNTGELFF. In DNA, the CDR3 is TGTGCCAGTGCAACAACGAACACCGGGGAGCTGTTTTTT.

V gene TRBV5-6 combines with J gene TRBJ2-1; TRBD2 matches 10 bases. Trimming at V came to 1 base and at J to 4 bases, leaving 5 bases not matched to a gene. Germline V lookup: CDR1 SGHDT, CDR2 YYEEEE. CDR3 length: 16 residues. CDR3 bases: TGTGCCAGCAGCTTGTACGGGACTAGCGCTTACAATGAGCAGTTCTTC. As protein: CASSLYGTSAYNEQFF.

The rearrangement uses TRBV2 and TRBJ1-5; D unclear. The germline V gene encodes CDR1 SNHLY and CDR2 FYNNEI. The length of the CDR3 is 15 residues. V dropped 6 bases and J dropped 5 bases, with 17 bases sitting between them. Here the CDR3 reads CASSVGRAADQPQHF. The CDR3 nucleotides read TGTGCCAGCAGCGTCGGACGGGCAGCGGATCAGCCCCAGCATTTT.

The V and J genes are TRBV6-5 and TRBJ2-2, with 13 bases matching TRBD2. This CDR3 comprises 13 residues. The trim removed 6 bases at V and 11 bases at J, leaving 3 bases unmatched. CDR1 is MNHEY and CDR2 is SVGAGI in the germline V gene. The CDR3 sequence is CASRLAGGDELFF. DNA of the CDR3: TGTGCCAGCAGACTAGCGGGGGGGGATGAGCTGTTTTTT.

This clone turned up a few times. The V and J genes are TRBV9 and TRBJ1-4; D ambiguous. Germline V lookup: CDR1 SGDLS, CDR2 YYNGEE. This CDR3 spans 15 amino acids. V was clipped by 0 bases and J by 3 bases, with 9 bases between them. The CDR3 here is CASSVGGWANEKLFF. The CDR3 nucleotides read TGTGCCAGCAGCGTAGGAGGTTGGGCTAATGAAAAACTGTTTTTT.

The chain couples TRBV2 to TRBJ2-2; 7 nucleotides agree with TRBD1. This CDR3 is 15 amino acids long. Germline assignment: CDR1 SNHLY and CDR2 FYNNEI. After removal of 3 bases from V and 5 bases from J, the junction contained 6 bases not matched to a gene. CDR3 nucleotide sequence: TGTGCCAGCAGTGATAAGACAGGGTATACCGGGGAGCTGTTTTTT. It yields the protein CASSDKTGYTGELFF.

The table lists this clone with a count of one. This chain uses TRBV7-7 with TRBJ2-3, with 7 bases aligning to TRBD2. Germline CDR1 SSHAT, CDR2 FNYEAQ (reference sequence). Trimming cost V 5 bases and J 2 bases; bases outside gene matches: 16. The CDR3 loop spans 18 amino acids. CDR3 loop: CASSPSGLAAGNTDTQYF. The CDR3 DNA reads as TGTGCCAGCAGCCCAAGTGGGCTAGCGGCCGGGAACACAGATACGCAGTATTTT.